The source of this TCR beta chain is a study of blood T cell repertoires in COVID-19 (TCRdb year 2020). About the investigation overall: Samples from collaborators originated in the United States, Italy and Spain and spanned both the acute and convalescent phases of COVID-19. The prospective study material was composed of cDNA or gDNA derived from T cells, B-cell-depleted T cells, or PBMCs. Deeply sampled blood TCRbeta repertoires from subjects exposed to, actively infected with, or recovered from COVID-19 were included in the dataset. The repertoires were released in a freely available public database intended as a resource for research on the immune response to SARS-CoV-2. The samples were drawn from the first 160 participants of the ongoing ImmuneRACE study and from 1,254 subjects provided by 6 global collaborators. A de-identified subject ID, COVID-19 status, age in years and sex were almost always included in the sample metadata. HLA class I and class II types, where available, came from metadata supplied by the sample provider rather than from assay-based typing. Overall study outcomes, separate from this receptor: How much clinical and demographic metadata was included differed by source and by participant, and the metadata was provided uncurated.

Clipping removes 4 bases from V and 1 base from J, with 3 as the unmatched junction base count. Based on the germline V gene, the CDR1 and CDR2 sequences are SGHVS and FNYEAQ. There are 16 amino acids in the CDR3, from cysteine to phenylalanine inclusive. CDR3 DNA is the only sequence kept; it has 48 bases, read in frame from the first base. TCRbeta CDR3 regions were amplified from genomic DNA by means of the immunoSEQ Assay, a bias-controlled multiplex PCR. Regarding the original processing steps: The number of nucleated cells in each sample was estimated by amplification of reference gene primers within the assay. To quantify the absolute abundance of each unique TCRbeta CDR3 rearrangement, sequence reads were collapsed and filtered. For each sample, productive Simpson clonality was calculated as the square root of Simpson's diversity index over productive rearrangements. TCRdb mirrors the immuneACCESS table, restricted to in-frame sequences. Some clones are absent from its copies; in checked studies, under half trace to an unresolved V gene, and the reason for the others is unknown. V and J calls plus clone size are reproduced from that table; the DNA served to infer D and trimming. The table for this sample lists about 140,000 clones; approximately 84% of them were counted only once. About 6.4% of the sample lies in the top ten.

Details on this clone: It lacks a known antigen. No base qualities exist here, and no much larger clone lies one base off it. Other DNA sequences within the sample encode an identical CDR3.

The collaborating institutions used their own protocols to collect whole blood in K2EDTA tubes. For TCRbeta analysis, collaborator samples were shipped as frozen whole blood, as isolated PBMCs, or as DNA extracted from either sample type. In this chain, TRBV7-6 is recombined with TRBJ2-2; TRBD1 fits 10 bases in the junction. Sequenced input: peripheral blood. The TCR sequence derives from a human donor in a cohort sampled during active COVID-19. The CDR3 reads as follows: CASSWRDRGNTGELFF. The bases read TGTGCCAGCAGCTGGAGGGACAGGGGGAACACCGGGGAGCTGTTTTTT.